These 8 T cell receptor beta chains were sequenced from one sample in a study of regulatory T cells in long-lasting Graves disease. For TCR beta, libraries came from iRepertoire HTBI primers and Arm-PCR of CDR3 regions. TCRdb used MiXCR to reprocess the multiplex PCR reads, holding one entry per CDR3 protein. This table has approximately 400,000 distinct CDR3 sequences, around a quarter appearing once. The time point is: persistent/refractory GD, antithyroid drugs over 5 years with positive TRAb. With RNA extracted from PBMCs as input, the TCR library was made. This specimen was peripheral blood mononuclear cells (PBMCs), taken when the disease was refractory, from a patient treated with antithyroid drugs. The receptors come from a female donor with Graves disease.

The chain uses TRBV6-1 and TRBJ2-1, with D tentatively TRBD2 (6 bases). Germline V gene lookup returns CDR1 MNHNS and CDR2 SASEGT. This CDR3 spans 14 amino acids. V dropped 7 bases and J dropped 10 bases, with 20 bases sitting between them. DNA of the CDR3: TGTGCCAGCAACCAAGCGGGCGGAGGTTGGGAGCAGTTCTTC. It translates to CASNQAGGGWEQFF.

This clonotype occurred a few times. The chain uses TRBV20-1 and TRBJ2-7; 7 positions agree with TRBD1. CDR1 is DFQATT and CDR2 is SNEGSKA in the germline V gene (reference sequence). V shed 6 bases and J 3 bases; nucleotides not matched to a gene: 11. The CDR3 is 14 amino acids. DNA of the CDR3: TGCAGTGCGGAAAGGACAGGAGGTGGCTACGAGCAGTACTTC. Translation gives CSAERTGGGYEQYF.

The chain joins TRBV3-1 to TRBJ1-2; TRBD1 matches at 7 bases. This CDR3 comprises 17 residues. The V and J ends lost 6 bases and 6 bases, in that order; junction bases with no gene match: 19. Germline lookup yields CDR1 LGHDT and CDR2 YNNKEL (reference sequence). This CDR3 reads CASSMWTGPLSSHGYTF. Written as DNA, the CDR3 is TGTGCCAGCAGTATGTGGACAGGACCTTTGTCATCGCATGGCTACACCTTC.

The V gene is TRBV30, the J gene TRBJ1-6; 7 nucleotides line up with TRBD1. CDR3 size: 16 residues. Unmatched junction bases numbered 7, after V lost 0 bases and J lost 5 bases. From germline, CDR1 is GTSNPN and CDR2 SVGIG (reference sequence). CDR3 protein: CAWSVRGQLNNSPLHF. The CDR3 coding sequence is TGTGCCTGGAGTGTAAGGGGACAGCTAAATAATTCACCCCTCCACTTT.

About this clonotype: This may stem from a read error, because a much larger clone lies one nucleotide away. The conserved phenylalanine or tryptophan normally closing the CDR3 is absent here, so this likely arose from a read error. J is TRBJ1-1 and V is TRBV18; 7 bases agree with TRBD1. In germline, CDR1 is KGHSH, CDR2 LQKENI. The CDR3 loop spans 15 amino acids. After removal of 0 bases from V and 4 bases from J, the junction contained 5 bases not matched to a gene. The CDR3 region is CASSPPPTGPTEAFL. The CDR3 bases are TGTGCCAGCTCACCACCGCCGACAGGGCCCACTGAAGCTTTCCTT.

The CDR3 region has the DNA TGCAGTACTAACCATCTAGCGGGAGGGCCATACGAGCAGTACTTC. Its translation: CSTNHLAGGPYEQYF. The rearrangement joins TRBV20-1 to TRBJ2-7; TRBD2 matches 12 bases. The CDR3 extends over 15 amino acids. V shed 8 bases, J shed 4 bases, and the junction held 12 bases outside the gene matches. Germline CDR1 is DFQATT and CDR2 is SNEGSKA (reference sequence).

The gene calls are TRBV29-1 and TRBJ2-1; 12 nucleotides agree with TRBD2. Germline V gene sequence: CDR1 SQVTM, CDR2 ANQGSEA. The CDR3 contains 14 residues. The J segment lost 4 bases and the V segment lost 4 bases, leaving 2 bases of the junction unmatched. This CDR3 is CSVGGTSGYNEQFF. DNA of the CDR3: TGCAGCGTTGGCGGGACTAGCGGGTACAATGAGCAGTTCTTC.

This clonotype was detected once. The CDR3 is CASSFGPTGKRPGNTIYF. The CDR3 coding sequence is TGTGCCAGCAGCTTTGGTCCCACAGGAAAGAGGCCTGGAAACACCATATATTTT. The rearrangement links TRBV5-4 to TRBJ1-3, with D maybe TRBD1 (5 bases). Germline CDR1 and CDR2: SGHNT and YYREEE (reference sequence). The CDR3 consists of 18 residues. With 2 bases removed from V and 2 bases from J, the gap between germline ends came to 20 bases.